The sequence of this T cell receptor (beta chain) was determined in a study of T cells in Graves' hyperthyroidism and ophthalmopathy. Study findings and constraints: In the blood, most expanded thyroid clonotypes above 0.001 appeared as well.

This clonotype was counted at least ten times. The antigen remains undetermined. The junction had 5 bases not matched to a gene; V was cut back by 6 bases and J by 0 bases. Germline V lookup: CDR1 SNHLY, CDR2 FYNNEI. The CDR3 sequence is 14 residues long. What was amplified from RNA transcripts were TCR beta CDR3 regions. An initial round of RT-PCR targeting the TCR CDR3 relied on the HTBI primer set. TCRdb processed the multiplex PCR reads anew with MiXCR; each CDR3 protein has one entry. Of some 360,000 distinct CDR3 sequences in the sample, approximately 15% are singletons; the top ten hold about 10%.

The genes are TRBV2 and TRBJ2-7; 7 bases are a match to TRBD1. This TCR came from a woman aged 60-70 years with Graves' hyperthyroidism. Sequencing used blood. The DNA for the CDR3 is TGTGCCAGCAGCAAACAGGGGAGCTCCTACGAGCAGTACTTC. Amino acids: CASSKQGSSYEQYF.